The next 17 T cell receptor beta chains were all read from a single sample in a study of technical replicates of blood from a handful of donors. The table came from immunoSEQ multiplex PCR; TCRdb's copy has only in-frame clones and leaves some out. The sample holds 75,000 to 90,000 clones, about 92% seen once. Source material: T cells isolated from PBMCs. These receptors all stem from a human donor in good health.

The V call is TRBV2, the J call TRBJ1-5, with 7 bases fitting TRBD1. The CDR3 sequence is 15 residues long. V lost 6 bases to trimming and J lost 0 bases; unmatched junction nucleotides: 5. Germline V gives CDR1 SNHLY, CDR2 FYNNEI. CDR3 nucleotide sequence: TGTGCCAGCAGAGCCGGGACAGTTAGCAATCAGCCCCAGCATTTT. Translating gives CASRAGTVSNQPQHF.

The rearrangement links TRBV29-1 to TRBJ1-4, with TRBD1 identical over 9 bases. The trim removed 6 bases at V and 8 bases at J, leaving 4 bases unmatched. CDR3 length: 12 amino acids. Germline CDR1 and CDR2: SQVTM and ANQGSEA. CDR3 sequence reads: CSVGQGDEKLFF. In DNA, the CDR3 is TGCAGCGTGGGACAGGGCGACGAAAAACTGTTTTTT.

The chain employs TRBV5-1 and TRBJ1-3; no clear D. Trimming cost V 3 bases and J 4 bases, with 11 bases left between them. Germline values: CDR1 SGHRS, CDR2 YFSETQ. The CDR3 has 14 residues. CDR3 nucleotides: TGCGCCAGCAGCTCCAGTGAGGCGGGAAACACCATATATTTT. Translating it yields CASSSSEAGNTIYF.

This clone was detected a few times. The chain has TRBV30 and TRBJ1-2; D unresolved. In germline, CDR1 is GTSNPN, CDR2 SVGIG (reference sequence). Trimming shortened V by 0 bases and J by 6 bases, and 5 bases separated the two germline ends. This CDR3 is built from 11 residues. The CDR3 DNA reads TGTGCCTGGAGTGTAGGAGATGGCTACACCTTC. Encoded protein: CAWSVGDGYTF.

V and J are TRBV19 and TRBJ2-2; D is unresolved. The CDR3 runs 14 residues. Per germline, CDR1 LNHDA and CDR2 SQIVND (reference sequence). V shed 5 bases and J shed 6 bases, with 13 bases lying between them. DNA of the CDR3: TGTGCCAGTAGTGGCCAAGTTCTCGCCGGGGAGCTGTTTTTT. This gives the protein CASSGQVLAGELFF.

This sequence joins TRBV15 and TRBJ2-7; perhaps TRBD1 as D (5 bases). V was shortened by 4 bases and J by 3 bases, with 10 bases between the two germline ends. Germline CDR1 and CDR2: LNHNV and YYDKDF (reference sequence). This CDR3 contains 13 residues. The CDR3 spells CATSIGTGYEQYF. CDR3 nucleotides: TGTGCCACCAGCATAGGTACAGGCTACGAGCAGTACTTC.

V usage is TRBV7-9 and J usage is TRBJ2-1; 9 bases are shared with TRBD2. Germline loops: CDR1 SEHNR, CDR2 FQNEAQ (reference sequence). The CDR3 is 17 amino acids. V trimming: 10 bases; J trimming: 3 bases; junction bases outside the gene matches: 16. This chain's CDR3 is CAIPFGRVAGVYNEQFF. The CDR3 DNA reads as TGTGCCATCCCTTTTGGTAGGGTAGCGGGAGTCTACAATGAGCAGTTCTTC.

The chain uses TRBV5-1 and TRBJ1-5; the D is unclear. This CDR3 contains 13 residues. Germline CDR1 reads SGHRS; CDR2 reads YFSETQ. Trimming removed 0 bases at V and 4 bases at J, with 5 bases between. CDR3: CASSLGLNQPQHF. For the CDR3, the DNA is TGCGCCAGCAGCTTGGGTCTAAATCAGCCCCAGCATTTT.

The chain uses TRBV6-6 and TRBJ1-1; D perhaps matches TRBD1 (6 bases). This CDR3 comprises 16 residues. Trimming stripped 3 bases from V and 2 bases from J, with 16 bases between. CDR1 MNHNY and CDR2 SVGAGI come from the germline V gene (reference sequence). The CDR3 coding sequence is TGTGCCAGCAGTTATAATAGTCCAGGGGCTAACACTGAAGCTTTCTTT. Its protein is CASSYNSPGANTEAFF.

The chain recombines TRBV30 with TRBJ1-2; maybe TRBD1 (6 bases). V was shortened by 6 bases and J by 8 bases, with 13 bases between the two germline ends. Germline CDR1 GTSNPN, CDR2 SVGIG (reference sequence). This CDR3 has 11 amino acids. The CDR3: CACYRVRGYTF. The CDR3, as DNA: TGTGCCTGTTACAGGGTCCGGGGCTACACCTTC.

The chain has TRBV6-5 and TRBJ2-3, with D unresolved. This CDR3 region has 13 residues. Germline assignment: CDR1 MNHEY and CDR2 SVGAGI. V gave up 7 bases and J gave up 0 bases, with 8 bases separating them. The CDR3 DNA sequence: TGTGCCAGCAACGGCAGGAGCACAGATACGCAGTATTTT. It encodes CASNGRSTDTQYF.

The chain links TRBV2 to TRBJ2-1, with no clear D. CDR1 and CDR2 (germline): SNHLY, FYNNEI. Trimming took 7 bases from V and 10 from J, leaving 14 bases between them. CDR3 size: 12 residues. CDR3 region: CASKPASGEQFF. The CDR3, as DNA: TGTGCCAGCAAGCCTGCTTCAGGAGAGCAGTTCTTC.

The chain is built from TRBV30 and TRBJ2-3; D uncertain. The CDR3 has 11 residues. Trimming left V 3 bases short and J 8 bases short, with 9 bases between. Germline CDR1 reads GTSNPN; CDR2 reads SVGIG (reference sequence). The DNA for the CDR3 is TGTGCCTGGAGCACAGAGCCTACGCAGTATTTT. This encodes CAWSTEPTQYF.

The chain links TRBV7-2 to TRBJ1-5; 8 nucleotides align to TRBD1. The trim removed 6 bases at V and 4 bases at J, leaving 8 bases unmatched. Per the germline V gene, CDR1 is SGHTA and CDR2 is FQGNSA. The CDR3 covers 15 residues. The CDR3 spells CASRRGQGGNQPQHF. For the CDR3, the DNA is TGTGCCAGCAGAAGAGGACAGGGAGGAAATCAGCCCCAGCATTTT.

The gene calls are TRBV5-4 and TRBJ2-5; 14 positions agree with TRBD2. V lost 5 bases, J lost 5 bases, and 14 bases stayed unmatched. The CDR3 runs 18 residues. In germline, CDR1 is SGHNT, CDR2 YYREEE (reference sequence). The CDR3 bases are TGTGCCAGCAGTCTCCCCGTCGGCCGGACTAGCGGGAGGGAGACCCAGTACTTC. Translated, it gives CASSLPVGRTSGRETQYF.

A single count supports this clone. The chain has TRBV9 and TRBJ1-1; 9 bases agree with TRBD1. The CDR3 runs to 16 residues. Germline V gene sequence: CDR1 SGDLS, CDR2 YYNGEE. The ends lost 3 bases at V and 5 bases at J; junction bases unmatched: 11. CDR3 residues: CASSARPGQGATEAFF. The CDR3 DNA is TGTGCCAGCAGCGCTAGGCCGGGACAGGGAGCGACTGAAGCTTTCTTT.

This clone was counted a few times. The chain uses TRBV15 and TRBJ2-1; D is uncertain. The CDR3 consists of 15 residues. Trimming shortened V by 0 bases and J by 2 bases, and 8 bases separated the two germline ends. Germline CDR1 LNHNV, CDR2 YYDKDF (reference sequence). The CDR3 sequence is CATSREAGTYNEQFF. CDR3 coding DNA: TGTGCCACCAGCAGAGAGGCAGGTACCTACAATGAGCAGTTCTTC.